The 5 T cell receptor beta chains given below trace back to one sample, sequenced in a study of blood T cell repertoires in COVID-19. TCRdb's copy holds only in-frame clones and misses some; the assay was immunoSEQ multiplex PCR. The profile shows roughly 15,000 clones, more than 70% of them singletons. Sequencing used peripheral blood. The source is a human donor in a cohort sampled during active COVID-19.

The V and J genes are TRBV11-2 and TRBJ1-3; 9 bases fit TRBD1. Per the germline V gene, CDR1 is SGHAT and CDR2 is FQNNGV. This CDR3 comprises 18 residues. Unmatched junction bases numbered 6, after V lost 0 bases and J lost 0 bases. DNA of the CDR3: TGTGCCAGCAGCTTAGACCGGGACAGGGCGAACTCTGGAAACACCATATATTTT. It specifies CASSLDRDRANSGNTIYF.

The chain uses TRBV10-2 and TRBJ2-3; 7 bases align to TRBD2. Germline V gene data show CDR1 as WSHSY and CDR2 as SAAADI. The CDR3 covers 15 residues. V lost 5 bases, J lost 4 bases, and 9 bases stayed unmatched. The CDR3 sequence: CASSPLAARADTQYF. CDR3 DNA sequence: TGCGCCAGCAGTCCCCTAGCGGCAAGGGCAGATACGCAGTATTTT.

This chain links TRBV6-4 with TRBJ2-3, with 9 bases identical to TRBD2. Germline CDR1 MRHNA, CDR2 SNTAGT. Unmatched junction bases numbered 8, after V lost 4 bases and J lost 6 bases. The CDR3 is 15 residues long. The CDR3 loop is CASSGIPSGVDTQYF. The CDR3, as DNA: TGTGCCAGCAGTGGGATTCCTAGCGGGGTTGATACGCAGTATTTT.

V gene TRBV5-8 combines with J gene TRBJ1-3; TRBD1 is a possible D gene (5 bases). There are 14 residues in the CDR3. V dropped 4 bases and J dropped 5 bases, with 13 bases sitting between them. Per germline, CDR1 SGHTS and CDR2 YDEGEE. CDR3 DNA: TGTGCCAGCAGCCCCGGACAAGGGAGAAACACCATATATTTT. Amino acids: CASSPGQGRNTIYF. Looking up the rest from reference TRBV5-8 and TRBJ1-3 gives the full variable domain: EAGVTQSPTHLIKTRGQQATLRCSPISGHTSVYWYQQALGLGLQFLLWYDEGEERNRGNFPPRFSGRQFPNYSSELNVNALELEDSALYLCASSPGQGRNTIYFGEGSWLTVV.

This clone has a single count. The chain has TRBV27 and TRBJ1-5; the D is unclear. The V gene's germline CDR1 is MNHEY and CDR2 SMNVEV (reference sequence). CDR3 length: 13 residues. V was cut by 5 bases and J by 5 bases, with 10 bases left in between. The chain's CDR3 is CASSIGSHQPQHF. CDR3 DNA: TGTGCCAGCAGTATAGGGAGCCATCAGCCCCAGCATTTT.